The clone carrying this T cell receptor (beta chain) was detected only a few times. Its specificity is unknown. The sample belongs to a study of OX40 agonist ivuxolimab in advanced cancers. About the research overall: Hepatocellular carcinoma, melanoma, renal cell or head and neck cancer affected the dose-escalation patients.

Study-level results: Researchers did not establish what antigens the expanded peripheral T cells target. Certain nonresponders additionally had low normalized T-cell clonal expansion.

The protocol was immunoSEQ multiplex PCR, while the TCRdb copy is restricted to in-frame clones and leaves out a portion. The data show tens of thousands of clones, with 60% to 80% seen just once and 2% to 2.5% held by the top ten. Deletions cut 7 bases from V and 6 bases from J, with 15 bases between. This CDR3 comprises 14 residues. The germline V gene has CDR1 MDHEN and CDR2 SYDVKM. Sampled blood was obtained at baseline, cycle 4 day 1, and cycle 7 day 1. Sequencing used CD4+ or CD8+ T cells sorted from blood, obtained in a trial of the OX40 agonist ivuxolimab. V and J are TRBV28 and TRBJ1-4, with unresolved D. The source is an adult with an advanced solid tumor such as melanoma, head and neck, liver or kidney cancer. The CDR3 bases are TGTGCCAGCAAGGAGTGGTCGGCACATGAAAAACTGTTTTTT. This codes for CASKEWSAHEKLFF.